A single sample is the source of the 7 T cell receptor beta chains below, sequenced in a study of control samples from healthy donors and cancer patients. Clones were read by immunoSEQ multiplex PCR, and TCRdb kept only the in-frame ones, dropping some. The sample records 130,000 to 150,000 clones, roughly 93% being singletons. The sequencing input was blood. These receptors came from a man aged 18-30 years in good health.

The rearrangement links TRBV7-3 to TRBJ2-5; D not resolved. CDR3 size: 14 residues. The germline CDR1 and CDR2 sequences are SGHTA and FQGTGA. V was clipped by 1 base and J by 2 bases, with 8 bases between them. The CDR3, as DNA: TGTGCCAGCAGCTTAAATGGCAGACAAGAGACCCAGTACTTC. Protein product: CASSLNGRQETQYF.

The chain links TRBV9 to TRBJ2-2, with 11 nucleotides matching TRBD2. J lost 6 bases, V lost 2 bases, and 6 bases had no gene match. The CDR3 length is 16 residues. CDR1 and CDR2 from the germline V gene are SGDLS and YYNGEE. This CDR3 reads CASSVSRLAGSGELFF. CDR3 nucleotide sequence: TGTGCCAGCAGCGTTTCGAGACTAGCGGGATCCGGGGAGCTGTTTTTT.

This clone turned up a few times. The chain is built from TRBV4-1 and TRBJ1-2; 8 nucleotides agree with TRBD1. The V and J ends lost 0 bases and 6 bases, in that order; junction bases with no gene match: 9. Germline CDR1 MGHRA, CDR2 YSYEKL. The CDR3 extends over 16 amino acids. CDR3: CASSQDQGAPVNGYTF. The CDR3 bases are TGCGCCAGCAGCCAAGACCAGGGGGCGCCGGTGAATGGCTACACCTTC.

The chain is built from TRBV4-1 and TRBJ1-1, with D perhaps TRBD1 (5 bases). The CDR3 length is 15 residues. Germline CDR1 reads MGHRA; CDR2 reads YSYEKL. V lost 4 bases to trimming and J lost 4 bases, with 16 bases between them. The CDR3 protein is CASSRIYGDLTEAFF. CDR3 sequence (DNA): TGCGCCAGCAGCCGCATTTACGGGGACCTCACTGAAGCTTTCTTT.

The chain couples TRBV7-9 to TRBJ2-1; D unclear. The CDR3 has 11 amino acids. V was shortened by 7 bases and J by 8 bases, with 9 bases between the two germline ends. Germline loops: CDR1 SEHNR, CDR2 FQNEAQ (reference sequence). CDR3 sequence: CASNRIDEQFF. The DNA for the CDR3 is TGTGCCAGCAACCGGATAGATGAGCAGTTCTTC.

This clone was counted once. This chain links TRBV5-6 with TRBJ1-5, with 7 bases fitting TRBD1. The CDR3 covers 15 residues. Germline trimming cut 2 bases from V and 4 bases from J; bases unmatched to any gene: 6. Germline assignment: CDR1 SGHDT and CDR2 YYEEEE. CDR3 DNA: TGTGCCAGCAGCTTAAGGGACAGACAAAATCAGCCCCAGCATTTT. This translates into CASSLRDRQNQPQHF.

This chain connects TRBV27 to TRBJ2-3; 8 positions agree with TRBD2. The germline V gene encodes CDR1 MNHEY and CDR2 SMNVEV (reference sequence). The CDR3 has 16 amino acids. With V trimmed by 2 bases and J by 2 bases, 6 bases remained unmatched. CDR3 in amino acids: CASSLVSGSFTDTQYF. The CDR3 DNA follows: TGTGCCAGCAGTTTAGTCAGCGGGAGTTTCACAGATACGCAGTATTTT.